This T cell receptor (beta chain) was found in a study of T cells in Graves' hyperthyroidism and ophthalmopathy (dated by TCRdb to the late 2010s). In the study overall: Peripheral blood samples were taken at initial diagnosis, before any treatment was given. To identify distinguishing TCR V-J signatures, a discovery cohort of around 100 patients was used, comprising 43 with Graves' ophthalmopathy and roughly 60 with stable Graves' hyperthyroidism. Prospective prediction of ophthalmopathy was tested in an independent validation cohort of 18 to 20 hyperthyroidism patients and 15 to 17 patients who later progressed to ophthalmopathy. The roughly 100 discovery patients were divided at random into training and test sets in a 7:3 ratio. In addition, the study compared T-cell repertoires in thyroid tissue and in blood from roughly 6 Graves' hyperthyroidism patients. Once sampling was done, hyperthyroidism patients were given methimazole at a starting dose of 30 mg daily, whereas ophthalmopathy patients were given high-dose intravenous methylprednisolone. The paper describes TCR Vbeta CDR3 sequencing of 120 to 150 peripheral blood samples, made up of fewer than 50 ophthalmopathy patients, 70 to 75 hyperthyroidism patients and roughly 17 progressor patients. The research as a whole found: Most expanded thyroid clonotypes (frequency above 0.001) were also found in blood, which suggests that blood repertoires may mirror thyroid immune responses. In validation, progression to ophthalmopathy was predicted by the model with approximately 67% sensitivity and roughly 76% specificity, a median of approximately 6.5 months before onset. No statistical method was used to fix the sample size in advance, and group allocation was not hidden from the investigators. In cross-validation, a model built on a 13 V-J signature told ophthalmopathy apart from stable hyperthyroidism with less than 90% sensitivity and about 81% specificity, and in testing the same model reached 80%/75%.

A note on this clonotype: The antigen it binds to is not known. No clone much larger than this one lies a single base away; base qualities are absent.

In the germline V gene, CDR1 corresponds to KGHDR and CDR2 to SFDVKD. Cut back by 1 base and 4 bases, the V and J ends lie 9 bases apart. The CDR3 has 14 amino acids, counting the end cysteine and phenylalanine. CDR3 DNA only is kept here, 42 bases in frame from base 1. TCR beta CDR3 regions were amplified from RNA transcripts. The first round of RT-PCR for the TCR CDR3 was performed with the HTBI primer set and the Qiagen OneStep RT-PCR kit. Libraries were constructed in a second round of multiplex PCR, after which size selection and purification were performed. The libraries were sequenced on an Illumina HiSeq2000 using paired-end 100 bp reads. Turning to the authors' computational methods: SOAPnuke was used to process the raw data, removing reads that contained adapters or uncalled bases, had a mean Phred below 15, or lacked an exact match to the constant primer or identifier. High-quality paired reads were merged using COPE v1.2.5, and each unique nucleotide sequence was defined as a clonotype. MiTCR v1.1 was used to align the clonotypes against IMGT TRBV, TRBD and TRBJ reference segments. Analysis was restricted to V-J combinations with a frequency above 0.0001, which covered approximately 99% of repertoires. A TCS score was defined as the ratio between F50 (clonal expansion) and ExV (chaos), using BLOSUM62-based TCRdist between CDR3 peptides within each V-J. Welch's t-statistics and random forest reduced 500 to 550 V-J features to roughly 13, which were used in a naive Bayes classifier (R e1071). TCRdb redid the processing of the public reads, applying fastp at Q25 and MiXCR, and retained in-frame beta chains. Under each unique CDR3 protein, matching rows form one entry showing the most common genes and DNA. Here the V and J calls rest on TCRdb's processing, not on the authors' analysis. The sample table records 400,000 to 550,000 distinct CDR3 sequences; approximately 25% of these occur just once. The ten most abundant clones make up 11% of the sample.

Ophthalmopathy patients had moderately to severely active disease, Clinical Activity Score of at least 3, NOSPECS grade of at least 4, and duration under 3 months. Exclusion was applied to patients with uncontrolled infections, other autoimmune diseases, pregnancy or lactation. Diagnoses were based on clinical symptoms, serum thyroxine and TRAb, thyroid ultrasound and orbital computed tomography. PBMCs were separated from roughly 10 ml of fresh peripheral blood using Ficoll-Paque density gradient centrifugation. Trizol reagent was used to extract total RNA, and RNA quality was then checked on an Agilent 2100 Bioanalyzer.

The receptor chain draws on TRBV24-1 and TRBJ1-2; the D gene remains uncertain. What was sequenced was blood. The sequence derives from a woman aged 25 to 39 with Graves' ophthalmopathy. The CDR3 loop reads CATSDFSLRYGYTF. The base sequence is TGTGCCACCAGTGATTTCTCTCTACGCTATGGCTACACCTTC.